This T cell receptor (beta chain) comes out of a study of blood T cell repertoires in COVID-19. At the level of the study: Both acute and convalescent COVID-19 samples were obtained from the United States, Italy and Spain. Sample material is recorded as cDNA or gDNA derived from T cells, B-cell-depleted T cells, or PBMCs.

The study drew participants aged about 18 to 89 years from 24 US areas. Germline V gene data show CDR1 as SQVTM and CDR2 as ANQGSEA. With 2 bases clipped from V and 4 bases from J, the junction kept 6 bases outside the gene matches. The CDR3 is 14 amino acids. The authors' processing: The authors estimated nucleated cell counts from reference gene primer amplification. Repertoires were generated with immunoSEQ multiplex PCR, while TCRdb's copy carries only in-frame clones and drops some. V and J calls and clone size are those listed in that table; D and trimming were worked out from the DNA. The top ten hold 7% to 9% of the sample, which has roughly 230,000 clones, around 86% seen once.

This sequence joins TRBV29-1 and TRBJ2-7; 9 nucleotides line up with TRBD1. Sequencing was carried out using PBMCs or T cells enriched from blood (not recorded which). This TCR was recovered from a man aged 25-40 years in a cohort exposed to, infected with or recovered from COVID-19 (not recorded which). The CDR3 loop is CSVEFRDRAYEQYF. CDR3 DNA sequence: TGCAGCGTTGAATTCCGGGACAGGGCGTACGAGCAGTACTTC.